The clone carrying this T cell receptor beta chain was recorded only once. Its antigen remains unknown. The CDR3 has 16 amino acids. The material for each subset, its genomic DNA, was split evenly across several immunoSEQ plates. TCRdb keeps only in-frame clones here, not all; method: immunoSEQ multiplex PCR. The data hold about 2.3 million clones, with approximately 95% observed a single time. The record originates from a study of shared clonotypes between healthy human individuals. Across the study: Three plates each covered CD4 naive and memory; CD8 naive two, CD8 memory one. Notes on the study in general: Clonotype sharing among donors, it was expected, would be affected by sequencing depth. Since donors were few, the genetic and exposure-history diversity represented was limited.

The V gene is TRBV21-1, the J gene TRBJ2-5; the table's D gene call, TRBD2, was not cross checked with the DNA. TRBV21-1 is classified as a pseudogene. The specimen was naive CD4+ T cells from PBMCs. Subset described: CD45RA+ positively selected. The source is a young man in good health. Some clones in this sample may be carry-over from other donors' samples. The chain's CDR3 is CARPGVEREGEETQYF. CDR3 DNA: TGTGCCAGGCCGGGCGTGGAGCGGGAGGGGGAAGAGACCCAGTACTTC.